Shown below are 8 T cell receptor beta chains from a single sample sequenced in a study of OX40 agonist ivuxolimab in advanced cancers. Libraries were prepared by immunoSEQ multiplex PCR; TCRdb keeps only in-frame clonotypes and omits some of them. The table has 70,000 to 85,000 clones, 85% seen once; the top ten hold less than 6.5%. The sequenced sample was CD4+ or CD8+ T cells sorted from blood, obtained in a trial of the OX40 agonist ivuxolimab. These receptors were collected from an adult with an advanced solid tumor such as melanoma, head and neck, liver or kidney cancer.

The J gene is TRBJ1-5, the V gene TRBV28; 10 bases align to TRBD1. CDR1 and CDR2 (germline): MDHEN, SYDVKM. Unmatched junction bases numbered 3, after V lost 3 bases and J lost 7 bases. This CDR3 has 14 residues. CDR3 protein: CASSLATGGQPQHF. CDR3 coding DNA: TGTGCCAGCAGTTTGGCGACAGGGGGCCAGCCCCAGCATTTT. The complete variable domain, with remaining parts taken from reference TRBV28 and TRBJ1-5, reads DVKVTQSSRYLVKRTGEKVFLECVQDMDHENMFWYRQDPGLGLRLIYFSYDVKMKEKGDIPEGYSVSREKKERFSLILESASTNQTSMYLCASSLATGGQPQHFGDGTRLSIL.

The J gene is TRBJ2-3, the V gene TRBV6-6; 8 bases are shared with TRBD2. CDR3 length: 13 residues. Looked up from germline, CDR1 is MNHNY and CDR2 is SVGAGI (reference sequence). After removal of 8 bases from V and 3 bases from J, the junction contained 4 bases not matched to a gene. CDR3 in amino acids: CASREGGTDTQYF. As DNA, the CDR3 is TGTGCCAGCCGGGAGGGCGGGACAGATACGCAGTATTTT.

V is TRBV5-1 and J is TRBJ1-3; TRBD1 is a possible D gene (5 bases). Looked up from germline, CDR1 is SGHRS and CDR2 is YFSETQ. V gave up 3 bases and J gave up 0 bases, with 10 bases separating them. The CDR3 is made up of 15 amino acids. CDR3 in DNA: TGCGCCAGCAGCTCAACCCAGGGCTCTGGAAACACCATATATTTT. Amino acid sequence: CASSSTQGSGNTIYF.

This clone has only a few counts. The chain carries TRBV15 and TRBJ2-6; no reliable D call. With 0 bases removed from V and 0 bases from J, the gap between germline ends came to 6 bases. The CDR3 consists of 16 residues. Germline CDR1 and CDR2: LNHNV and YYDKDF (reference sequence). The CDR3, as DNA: TGTGCCACCAGCAGAGAGGGGTTCTCTGGGGCCAACGTCCTGACTTTC. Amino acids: CATSREGFSGANVLTF. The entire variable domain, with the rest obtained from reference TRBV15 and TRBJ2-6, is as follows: DAMVIQNPRYQVTQFGKPVTLSCSQTLNHNVMYWYQQKSSQAPKLLFHYYDKDFNNEADTPDNFQSRRPNTSFCFLDIRSPGLGDTAMYLCATSREGFSGANVLTFGAGSRLTVL.

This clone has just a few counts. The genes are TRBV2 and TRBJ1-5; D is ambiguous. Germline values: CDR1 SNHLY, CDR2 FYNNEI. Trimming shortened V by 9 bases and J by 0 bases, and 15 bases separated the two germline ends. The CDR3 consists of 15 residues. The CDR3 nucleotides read TGTGCCAGTCGGCGGGGTCCGAATAGCAATCAGCCCCAGCATTTT. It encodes CASRRGPNSNQPQHF.

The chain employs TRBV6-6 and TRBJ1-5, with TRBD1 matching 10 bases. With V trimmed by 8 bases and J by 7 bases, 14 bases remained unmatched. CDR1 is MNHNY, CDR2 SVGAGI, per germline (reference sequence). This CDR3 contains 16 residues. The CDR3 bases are TGTGCCAGCTCTCAACCGGGACAGGGGTTTAGGCAGCCCCAGCATTTT. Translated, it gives CASSQPGQGFRQPQHF.

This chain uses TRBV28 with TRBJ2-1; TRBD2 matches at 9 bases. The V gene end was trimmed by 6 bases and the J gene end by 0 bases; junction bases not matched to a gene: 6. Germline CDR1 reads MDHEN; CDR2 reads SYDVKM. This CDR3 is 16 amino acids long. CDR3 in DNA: TGTGCCAGCAGACCTAGCGGGGTCCGCTCCTACAATGAGCAGTTCTTC. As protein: CASRPSGVRSYNEQFF.

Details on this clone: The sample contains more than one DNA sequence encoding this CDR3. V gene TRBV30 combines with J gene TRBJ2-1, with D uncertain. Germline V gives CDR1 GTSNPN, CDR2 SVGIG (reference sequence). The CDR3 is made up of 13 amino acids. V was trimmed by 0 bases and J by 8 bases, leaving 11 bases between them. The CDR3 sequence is CAWSVMGGHEQFF. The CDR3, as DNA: TGTGCCTGGAGTGTAATGGGTGGGCATGAGCAGTTCTTC.